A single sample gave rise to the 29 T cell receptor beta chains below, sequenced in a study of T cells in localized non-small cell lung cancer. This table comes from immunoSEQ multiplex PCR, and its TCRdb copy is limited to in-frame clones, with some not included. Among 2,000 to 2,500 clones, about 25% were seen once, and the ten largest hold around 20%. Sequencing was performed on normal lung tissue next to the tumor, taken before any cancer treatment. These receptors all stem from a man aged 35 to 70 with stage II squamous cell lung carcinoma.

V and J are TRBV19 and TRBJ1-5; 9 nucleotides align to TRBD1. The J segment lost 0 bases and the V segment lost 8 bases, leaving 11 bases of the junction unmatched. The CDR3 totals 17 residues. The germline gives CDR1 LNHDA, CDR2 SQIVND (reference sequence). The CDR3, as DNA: TGTGCCAGTGGGATGGACAGGGGCCCATATAGCAATCAGCCCCAGCATTTT. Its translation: CASGMDRGPYSNQPQHF.

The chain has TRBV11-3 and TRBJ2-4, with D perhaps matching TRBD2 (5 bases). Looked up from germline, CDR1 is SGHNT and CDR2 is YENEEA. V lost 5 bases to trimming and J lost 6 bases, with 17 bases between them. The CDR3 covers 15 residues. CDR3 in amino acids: CASSVPGSGGNIQYF. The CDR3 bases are TGTGCCAGCAGCGTACCGGGGAGTGGTGGAAACATTCAGTACTTC.

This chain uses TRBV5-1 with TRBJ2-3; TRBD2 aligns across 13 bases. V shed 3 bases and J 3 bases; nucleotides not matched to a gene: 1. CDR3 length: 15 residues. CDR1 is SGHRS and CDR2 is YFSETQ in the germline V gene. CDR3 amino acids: CASSSTSGRTDTQYF. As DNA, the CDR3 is TGCGCCAGCAGCTCGACTAGCGGGAGGACAGATACGCAGTATTTT.

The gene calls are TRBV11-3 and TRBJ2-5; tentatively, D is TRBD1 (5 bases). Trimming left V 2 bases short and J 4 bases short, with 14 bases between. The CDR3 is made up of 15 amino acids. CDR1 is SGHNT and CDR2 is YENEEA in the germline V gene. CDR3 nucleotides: TGTGCCAGCAGCTTAAACAGACAGCCGGGAGAGACCCAGTACTTC. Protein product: CASSLNRQPGETQYF.

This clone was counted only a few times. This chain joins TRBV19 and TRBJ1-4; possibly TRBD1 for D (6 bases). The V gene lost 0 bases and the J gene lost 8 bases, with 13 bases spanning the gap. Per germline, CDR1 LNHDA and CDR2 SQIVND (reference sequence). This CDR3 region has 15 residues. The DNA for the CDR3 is TGTGCCAGTAGTATAGACGGGGGCTCGGGCGAAAAACTGTTTTTT. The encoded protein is CASSIDGGSGEKLFF.

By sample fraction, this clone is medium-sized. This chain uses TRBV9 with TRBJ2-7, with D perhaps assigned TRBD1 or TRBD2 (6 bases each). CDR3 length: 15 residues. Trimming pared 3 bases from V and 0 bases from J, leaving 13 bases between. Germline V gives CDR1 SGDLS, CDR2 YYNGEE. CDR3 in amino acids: CASSEGGGPSYEQYF. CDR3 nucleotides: TGTGCCAGCAGCGAGGGTGGGGGGCCCTCCTACGAGCAGTACTTC.

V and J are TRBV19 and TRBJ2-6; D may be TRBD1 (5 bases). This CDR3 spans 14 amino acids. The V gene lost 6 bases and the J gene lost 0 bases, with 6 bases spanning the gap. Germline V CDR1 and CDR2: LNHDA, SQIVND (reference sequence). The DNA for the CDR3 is TGTGCCAGTAGAACAGGCTCTGGGGCCAACGTCCTGACTTTC. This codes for CASRTGSGANVLTF. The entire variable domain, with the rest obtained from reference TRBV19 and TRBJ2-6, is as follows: DGGITQSPKYLFRKEGQNVTLSCEQNLNHDAMYWYRQDPGQGLRLIYYSQIVNDFQKGDIAEGYSVSREKKESFPLTVTSAQKNPTAFYLCASRTGSGANVLTFGAGSRLTVL.

This CDR3 reads CASSPLGASTDTQYF. The CDR3 DNA reads as TGTGCCAGCAGCCCCCTGGGGGCTAGCACAGATACGCAGTATTTT. The rearrangement links TRBV7-2 to TRBJ2-3, with D possibly being TRBD1 (6 bases). In germline, CDR1 is SGHTA, CDR2 FQGNSA. The CDR3 length is 15 residues. The V end lost 5 bases, the J end lost 0 bases, and 12 bases lay between the germline ends.

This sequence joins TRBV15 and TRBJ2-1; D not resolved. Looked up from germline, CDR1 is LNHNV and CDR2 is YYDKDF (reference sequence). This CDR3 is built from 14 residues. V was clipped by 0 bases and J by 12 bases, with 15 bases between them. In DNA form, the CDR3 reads TGTGCCACCAGCAGAGATCATAAGCCTACATGGCAGTTCTTC. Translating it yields CATSRDHKPTWQFF. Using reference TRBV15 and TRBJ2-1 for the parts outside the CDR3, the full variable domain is DAMVIQNPRYQVTQFGKPVTLSCSQTLNHNVMYWYQQKSSQAPKLLFHYYDKDFNNEADTPDNFQSRRPNTSFCFLDIRSPGLGDTAMYLCATSRDHKPTWQFFGPGTRLTVL.

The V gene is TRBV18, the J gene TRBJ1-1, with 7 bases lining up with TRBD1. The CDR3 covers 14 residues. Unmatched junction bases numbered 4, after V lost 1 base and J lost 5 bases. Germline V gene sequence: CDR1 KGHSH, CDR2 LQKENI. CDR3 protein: CASSPRSGGTEAFF. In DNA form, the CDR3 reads TGTGCCAGCTCACCACGGTCAGGGGGGACTGAAGCTTTCTTT. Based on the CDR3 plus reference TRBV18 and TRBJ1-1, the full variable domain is NAGVMQNPRHLVRRRGQEARLRCSPMKGHSHVYWYRQLPEEGLKFMVYLQKENIIDESGMPKERFSAEFPKEGPSILRIQQVVRGDSAAYFCASSPRSGGTEAFFGQGTRLTVV.

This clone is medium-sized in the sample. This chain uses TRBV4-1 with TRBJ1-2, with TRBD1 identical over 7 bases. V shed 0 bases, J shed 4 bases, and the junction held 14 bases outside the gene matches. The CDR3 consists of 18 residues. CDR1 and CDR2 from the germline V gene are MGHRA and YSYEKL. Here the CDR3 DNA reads TGCGCCAGCAGCCAAGATCTTCAGTACGGGACAGTGTCCTATGGCTACACCTTC. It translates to CASSQDLQYGTVSYGYTF.

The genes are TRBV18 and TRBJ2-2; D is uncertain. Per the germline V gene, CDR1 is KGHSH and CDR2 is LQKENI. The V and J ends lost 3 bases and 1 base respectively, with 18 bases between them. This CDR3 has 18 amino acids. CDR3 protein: CASSPLQVSDRNTGELFF. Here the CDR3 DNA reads TGTGCCAGCTCACCCCTGCAGGTTTCAGATAGGAACACCGGGGAGCTGTTTTTT. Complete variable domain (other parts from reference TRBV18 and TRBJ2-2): NAGVMQNPRHLVRRRGQEARLRCSPMKGHSHVYWYRQLPEEGLKFMVYLQKENIIDESGMPKERFSAEFPKEGPSILRIQQVVRGDSAAYFCASSPLQVSDRNTGELFFGEGSRLTVL.

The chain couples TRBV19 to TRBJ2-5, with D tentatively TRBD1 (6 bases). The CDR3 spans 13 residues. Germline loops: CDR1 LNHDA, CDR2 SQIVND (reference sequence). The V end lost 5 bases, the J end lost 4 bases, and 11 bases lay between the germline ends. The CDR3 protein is CASSRQDGETQYF. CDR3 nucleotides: TGTGCCAGTAGTCGACAGGACGGAGAGACCCAGTACTTC.

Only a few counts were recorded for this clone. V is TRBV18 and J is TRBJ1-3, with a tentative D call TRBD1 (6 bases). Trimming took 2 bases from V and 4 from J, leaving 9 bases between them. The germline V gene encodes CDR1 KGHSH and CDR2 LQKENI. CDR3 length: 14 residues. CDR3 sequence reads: CASSPTGPGNTIYF. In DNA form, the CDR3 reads TGTGCCAGCTCACCAACAGGGCCGGGAAACACCATATATTTT.

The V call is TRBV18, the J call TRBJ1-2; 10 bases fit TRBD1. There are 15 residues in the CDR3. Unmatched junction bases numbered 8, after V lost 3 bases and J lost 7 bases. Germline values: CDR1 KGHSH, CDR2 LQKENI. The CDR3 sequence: CASSPRQGADGGYTF. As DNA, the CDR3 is TGTGCCAGCTCACCTCGACAGGGGGCGGACGGTGGCTACACCTTC.

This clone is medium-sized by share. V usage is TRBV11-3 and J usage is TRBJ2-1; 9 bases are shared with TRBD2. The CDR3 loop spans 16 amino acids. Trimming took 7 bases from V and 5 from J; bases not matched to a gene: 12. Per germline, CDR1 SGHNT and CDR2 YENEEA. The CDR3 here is CASTLPGLAINNEQFF. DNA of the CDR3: TGTGCCAGCACCCTGCCCGGACTAGCGATTAACAATGAGCAGTTCTTC.

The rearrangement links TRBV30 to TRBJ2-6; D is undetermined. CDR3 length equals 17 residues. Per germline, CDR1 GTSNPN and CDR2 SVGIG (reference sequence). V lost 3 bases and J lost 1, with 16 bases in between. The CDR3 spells CAWRREPARSGANVLTF. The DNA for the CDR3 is TGTGCCTGGAGGCGCGAGCCCGCTAGATCTGGGGCCAACGTCCTGACTTTC.

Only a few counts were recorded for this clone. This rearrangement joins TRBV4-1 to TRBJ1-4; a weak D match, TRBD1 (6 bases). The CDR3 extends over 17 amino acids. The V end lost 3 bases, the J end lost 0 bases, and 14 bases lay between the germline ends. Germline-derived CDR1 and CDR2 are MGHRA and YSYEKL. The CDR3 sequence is CASSQWGTSATNEKLFF. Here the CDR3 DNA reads TGCGCCAGCAGCCAGTGGGGGACATCTGCAACTAATGAAAAACTGTTTTTT.

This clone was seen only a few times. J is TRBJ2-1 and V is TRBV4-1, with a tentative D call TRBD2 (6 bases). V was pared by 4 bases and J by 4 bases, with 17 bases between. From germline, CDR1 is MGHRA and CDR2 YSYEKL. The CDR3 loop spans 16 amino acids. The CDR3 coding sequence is TGCGCCAGCAGCCCGGGACTCCACAACCTTTACAATGAGCAGTTCTTC. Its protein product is CASSPGLHNLYNEQFF.

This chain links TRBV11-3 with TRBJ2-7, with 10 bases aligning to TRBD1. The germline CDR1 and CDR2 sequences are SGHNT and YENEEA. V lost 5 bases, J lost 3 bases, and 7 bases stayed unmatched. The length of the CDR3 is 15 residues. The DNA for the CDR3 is TGTGCCAGCAGCATCACCGGGACAGGGGTCTACGAGCAGTACTTC. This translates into CASSITGTGVYEQYF. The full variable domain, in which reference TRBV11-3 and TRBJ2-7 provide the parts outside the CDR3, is EAGVVQSPRYKIIEKKQPVAFWCNPISGHNTLYWYLQNLGQGPELLIRYENEEAVDDSQLPKDRFSAERLKGVDSTLKIQPAELGDSAVYLCASSITGTGVYEQYFGPGTRLTVT.

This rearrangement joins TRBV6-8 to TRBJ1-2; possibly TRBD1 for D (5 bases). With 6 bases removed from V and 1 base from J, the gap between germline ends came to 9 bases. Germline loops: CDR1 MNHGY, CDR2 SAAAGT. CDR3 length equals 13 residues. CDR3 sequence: CASRQANNYGYTF. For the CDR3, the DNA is TGTGCCAGCAGACAGGCAAATAACTATGGCTACACCTTC.

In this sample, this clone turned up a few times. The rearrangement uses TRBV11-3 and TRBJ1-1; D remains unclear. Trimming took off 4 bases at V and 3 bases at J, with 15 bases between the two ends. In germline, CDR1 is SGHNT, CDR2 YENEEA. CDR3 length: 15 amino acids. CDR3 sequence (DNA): TGTGCCAGCAGCTCTGGACGTTCTCGGGACACTGAAGCTTTCTTT. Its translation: CASSSGRSRDTEAFF. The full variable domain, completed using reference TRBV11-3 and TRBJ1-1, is EAGVVQSPRYKIIEKKQPVAFWCNPISGHNTLYWYLQNLGQGPELLIRYENEEAVDDSQLPKDRFSAERLKGVDSTLKIQPAELGDSAVYLCASSSGRSRDTEAFFGQGTRLTVV.

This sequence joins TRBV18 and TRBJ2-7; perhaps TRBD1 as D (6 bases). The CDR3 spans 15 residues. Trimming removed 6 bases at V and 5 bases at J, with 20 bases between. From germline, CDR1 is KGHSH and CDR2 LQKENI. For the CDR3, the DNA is TGTGCCAGCTCCGCCGGGTGGCTTTGGGACAACGAGCAGTACTTC. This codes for CASSAGWLWDNEQYF.

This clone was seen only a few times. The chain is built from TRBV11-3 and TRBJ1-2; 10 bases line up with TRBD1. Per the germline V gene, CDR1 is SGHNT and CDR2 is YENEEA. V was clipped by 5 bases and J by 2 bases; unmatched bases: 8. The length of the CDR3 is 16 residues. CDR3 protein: CASSGSGTGENYGYTF. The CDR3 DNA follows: TGTGCCAGCAGCGGCTCCGGGACAGGGGAAAACTATGGCTACACCTTC.

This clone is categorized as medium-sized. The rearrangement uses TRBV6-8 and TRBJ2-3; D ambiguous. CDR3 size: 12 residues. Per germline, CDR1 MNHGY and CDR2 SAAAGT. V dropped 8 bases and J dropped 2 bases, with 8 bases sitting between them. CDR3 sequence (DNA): TGTGCCAGCGCAGGAGACACAGATACGCAGTATTTT. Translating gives CASAGDTDTQYF.

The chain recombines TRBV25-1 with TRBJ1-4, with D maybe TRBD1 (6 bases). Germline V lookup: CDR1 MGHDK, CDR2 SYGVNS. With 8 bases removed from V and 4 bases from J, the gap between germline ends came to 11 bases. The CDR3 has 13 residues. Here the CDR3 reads CASEDSYNEKLFF. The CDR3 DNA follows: TGTGCCAGCGAGGACAGTTATAATGAAAAACTGTTTTTT.

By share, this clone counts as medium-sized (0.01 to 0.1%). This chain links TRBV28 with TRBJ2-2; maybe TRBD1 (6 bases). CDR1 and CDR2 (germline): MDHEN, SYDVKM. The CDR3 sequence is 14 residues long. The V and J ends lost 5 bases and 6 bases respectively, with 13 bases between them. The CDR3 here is CASSTGHRAGELFF. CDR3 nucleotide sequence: TGTGCCAGCAGTACGGGACATAGGGCCGGGGAGCTGTTTTTT.

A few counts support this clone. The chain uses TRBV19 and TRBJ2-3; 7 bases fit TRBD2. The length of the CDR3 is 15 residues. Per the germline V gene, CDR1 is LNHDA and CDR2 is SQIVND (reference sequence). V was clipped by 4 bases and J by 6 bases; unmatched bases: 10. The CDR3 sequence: CASSRGASGGDTQYF. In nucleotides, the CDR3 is TGTGCCAGTAGTAGGGGAGCTAGCGGTGGGGATACGCAGTATTTT. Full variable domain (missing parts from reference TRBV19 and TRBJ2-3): DGGITQSPKYLFRKEGQNVTLSCEQNLNHDAMYWYRQDPGQGLRLIYYSQIVNDFQKGDIAEGYSVSREKKESFPLTVTSAQKNPTAFYLCASSRGASGGDTQYFGPGTRLTVL.

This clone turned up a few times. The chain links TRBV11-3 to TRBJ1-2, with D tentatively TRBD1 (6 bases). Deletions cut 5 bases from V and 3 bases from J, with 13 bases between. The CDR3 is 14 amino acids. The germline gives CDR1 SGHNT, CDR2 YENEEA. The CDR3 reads CASSPRTAYYGYTF. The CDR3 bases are TGTGCCAGCAGCCCCCGGACAGCCTACTATGGCTACACCTTC.